The next 20 T cell receptor beta chains were all read from a single sample in a study of blood T cell repertoires in COVID-19. The method was immunoSEQ multiplex PCR; TCRdb's version includes in-frame clones alone and lacks a portion of them. This sample has almost 200,000 clones, with around 81% found just once. Source material: peripheral blood. These receptors all stem from a man between 60 and 75 years old with COVID-19, enrolled during active disease.

This chain connects TRBV18 to TRBJ2-1; 7 nucleotides align to TRBD2. V was clipped by 3 bases and J by 9 bases; unmatched bases: 5. CDR3 length equals 13 residues. Germline CDR1 is KGHSH and CDR2 is LQKENI. For the CDR3, the DNA is TGTGCCAGCTCACCCCGAAGGGAGGGTGAGCAGTTCTTC. Amino acid sequence: CASSPRREGEQFF. Looking up the rest from reference TRBV18 and TRBJ2-1 gives the full variable domain: NAGVMQNPRHLVRRRGQEARLRCSPMKGHSHVYWYRQLPEEGLKFMVYLQKENIIDESGMPKERFSAEFPKEGPSILRIQQVVRGDSAAYFCASSPRREGEQFFGPGTRLTVL.

The table lists this clone with a count of one. V is TRBV6-5 and J is TRBJ1-3; D call uncertain. Germline V CDR1 and CDR2: MNHEY, SVGAGI. The CDR3 spans 14 residues. Trimming pared 6 bases from V and 1 base from J, leaving 10 bases between. This chain's CDR3 is CASSQTQSGNTIYF. The CDR3 DNA follows: TGTGCCAGCAGCCAGACACAATCTGGAAACACCATATATTTT.

The chain joins TRBV15 to TRBJ1-2; D gene unclear. Trimming removed 3 bases at V and 0 bases at J, with 5 bases between. CDR1 is LNHNV, CDR2 YYDKDF, per germline (reference sequence). The CDR3 is made up of 13 amino acids. The CDR3 is CATSSGSNYGYTF. The DNA of the CDR3 is TGTGCCACCAGCAGCGGTTCTAACTATGGCTACACCTTC.

The V and J genes are TRBV3-1 (or the pseudogene TRBV3-2) and TRBJ1-5; TRBD1 matches at 7 bases. CDR3 size: 16 residues. CDR1 is LGHDT and CDR2 is YNNKEL in the germline V gene (reference sequence). Germline trimming cut 2 bases from V and 0 bases from J; bases unmatched to any gene: 4. The CDR3 spells CASSQRGQHSNQPQHF. The CDR3 DNA is TGTGCCAGCAGCCAACGGGGACAGCATAGCAATCAGCCCCAGCATTTT.

The chain couples TRBV3-1 (or the pseudogene TRBV3-2) to TRBJ2-2; 9 nucleotides align to TRBD1. This CDR3 comprises 17 residues. With 8 bases clipped from V and 0 bases from J, the junction kept 10 bases outside the gene matches. The germline gives CDR1 LGHDT, CDR2 YNNKEL (reference sequence). The DNA of the CDR3 is TGTGCCAGCGGAATTTTCCGGGACAGGGCGAACACCGGGGAGCTGTTTTTT. Amino acids: CASGIFRDRANTGELFF.

The V call is TRBV24-1, the J call TRBJ2-5; TRBD2 aligns across 7 bases. Germline V gene lookup returns CDR1 KGHDR and CDR2 SFDVKD. Losses at the gene ends were 4 bases for V and 5 bases for J; bases not matched to a gene: 6. The CDR3 covers 14 residues. In DNA, the CDR3 is TGTGCCACCAGTGAGGCTAGCGGTGGGGAGACCCAGTACTTC. Amino acid sequence: CATSEASGGETQYF.

The rearrangement joins TRBV27 to TRBJ1-1; D ambiguous. Germline V gene data show CDR1 as MNHEY and CDR2 as SMNVEV (reference sequence). This CDR3 has 14 amino acids. Deletions cut 3 bases from V and 5 bases from J, with 13 bases between. The CDR3 DNA reads TGTGCCAGCAGTTTCCGGGCGGCGGGAACTGAAGCTTTCTTT. Encoded protein: CASSFRAAGTEAFF.

The rearrangement joins TRBV2 to TRBJ1-1; D remains ambiguous. The length of the CDR3 is 14 residues. V lost 4 bases and J lost 2, with 11 bases in between. Per the germline V gene, CDR1 is SNHLY and CDR2 is FYNNEI. In nucleotides, the CDR3 is TGTGCCAGCAGTGTTTTCGTAGCTAACACTGAAGCTTTCTTT. Residues: CASSVFVANTEAFF.

This clone was observed a few times. The J gene is TRBJ1-2, the V gene TRBV28; TRBD1 agrees at 9 bases. CDR3 length: 15 amino acids. Germline V gives CDR1 MDHEN, CDR2 SYDVKM. The V segment lost 6 bases and the J segment 0 bases; nucleotides outside the gene matches: 5. The CDR3 nucleotides are TGTGCCAGCAGCTCAAACAGGGGGCCTAACTATGGCTACACCTTC. Its translation is CASSSNRGPNYGYTF.

The gene calls are TRBV6-1 and TRBJ1-4; no reliable D call. This CDR3 region has 15 residues. In germline, CDR1 is MNHNS, CDR2 SASEGT. Trimming left V 3 bases short and J 8 bases short, with 16 bases between. The CDR3 sequence is CASSEGFSRGEKLFF. CDR3 in DNA: TGTGCCAGCAGTGAGGGATTCTCCCGAGGGGAAAAACTGTTTTTT.

The rearrangement joins TRBV10-3 to TRBJ1-6; 8 positions agree with TRBD1. Per germline, CDR1 ENHRY and CDR2 SYGVKD. Unmatched junction bases numbered 6, after V lost 3 bases and J lost 11 bases. CDR3 length: 14 amino acids. DNA of the CDR3: TGTGCCATCAGTGAAGGACAGGGTGGCGCACCCCTCCACTTT. This codes for CAISEGQGGAPLHF.

V gene TRBV6-5 combines with J gene TRBJ2-7; 9 nucleotides line up with TRBD1. J was trimmed by 3 bases and V by 9 bases; bases with no gene match: 3. The CDR3 runs to 12 residues. Germline-derived CDR1 and CDR2 are MNHEY and SVGAGI. This CDR3 is CASGTGSYEQYF. The DNA for the CDR3 is TGTGCCAGTGGGACAGGGAGCTACGAGCAGTACTTC.

The V and J genes are TRBV7-8 and TRBJ2-7; D perhaps matches TRBD2 (5 bases). V lost 5 bases and J lost 6, with 23 bases in between. CDR1 and CDR2 from the germline V gene are SGHVS and FQNEAQ. CDR3 length equals 16 residues. The CDR3 loop reads CASSHRRDLKAVEQYF. The CDR3 DNA reads TGTGCCAGCAGCCATAGACGAGACCTAAAAGCGGTCGAGCAGTACTTC. The complete variable domain, with remaining parts taken from reference TRBV7-8 and TRBJ2-7, reads GAGVSQSPRYKVAKRGQDVALRCDPISGHVSLFWYQQALGQGPEFLTYFQNEAQLDKSGLPSDRFFAERPEGSVSTLKIQRTQQEDSAVYLCASSHRRDLKAVEQYFGPGTRLTVT.

This clone turned up a few times. The genes are TRBV6-6 and TRBJ1-5, with TRBD1 identical over 10 bases. With 5 bases clipped from V and 0 bases from J, the junction kept 7 bases outside the gene matches. Germline V gene lookup returns CDR1 MNHNY and CDR2 SVGAGI (reference sequence). The CDR3 extends over 17 amino acids. The CDR3, as DNA: TGTGCCAGCAGTCCCGGGACAGGGGCCTTTAGCAATCAGCCCCAGCATTTT. Its translation: CASSPGTGAFSNQPQHF.

The genes are TRBV19 and TRBJ1-1; no clear D gene. CDR1 and CDR2 from the germline V gene are LNHDA and SQIVND (reference sequence). Deletions cut 0 bases from V and 1 base from J, with 12 bases between. The CDR3 length is 16 residues. CDR3 bases: TGTGCCAGTAGTATAGATGGGGAGAGGAGGAACACTGAAGCTTTCTTT. This gives the protein CASSIDGERRNTEAFF.

This sequence joins TRBV27 and TRBJ1-4, with D tentatively TRBD1 (5 bases). Germline V gene lookup returns CDR1 MNHEY and CDR2 SMNVEV (reference sequence). Trimming cost V 3 bases and J 8 bases, with 13 bases left between them. The CDR3 runs to 14 residues. The CDR3 sequence: CASSLGQLREKLFF. The DNA for the CDR3 is TGTGCCAGCAGTTTGGGGCAGTTGAGGGAAAAACTGTTTTTT.

This clone appeared a single time. V gene TRBV7-3 combines with J gene TRBJ2-1, with 8 nucleotides matching TRBD2. Looked up from germline, CDR1 is SGHTA and CDR2 is FQGTGA. The CDR3 covers 15 residues. V shed 5 bases, J shed 4 bases, and the junction held 7 bases outside the gene matches. This chain's CDR3 is CASSPTSGSYNEQFF. CDR3 coding DNA: TGTGCCAGCAGCCCAACTAGCGGTTCTTACAATGAGCAGTTCTTC.

This rearrangement joins TRBV2 to TRBJ2-7; 10 bases are shared with TRBD2. J was trimmed by 6 bases and V by 6 bases; bases with no gene match: 8. The germline V gene has CDR1 SNHLY and CDR2 FYNNEI. This CDR3 has 14 residues. This CDR3 reads CASSGLAAVGEQYF. As DNA, the CDR3 is TGTGCCAGCAGCGGACTAGCGGCTGTCGGCGAGCAGTACTTC.

The J gene is TRBJ1-5, the V gene TRBV6-5; 8 positions agree with TRBD1. Germline-derived CDR1 and CDR2 are MNHEY and SVGAGI. The ends lost 10 bases at V and 3 bases at J; junction bases unmatched: 11. The length of the CDR3 is 15 residues. The CDR3 nucleotides read TGTGCCACCGCCCGACAGGGACAGGACAATCAGCCCCAGCATTTT. This sequence encodes CATARQGQDNQPQHF.

The V and J genes are TRBV28 and TRBJ1-1; D is unclear. V was shortened by 8 bases and J by 2 bases, with 9 bases between the two germline ends. The germline gives CDR1 MDHEN, CDR2 SYDVKM. The CDR3 runs to 12 residues. CDR3 coding DNA: TGTGCCAGCGGCAGGCCCAACACTGAAGCTTTCTTT. Its translation: CASGRPNTEAFF. Drawing the rest from reference TRBV28 and TRBJ1-1, the complete variable domain is DVKVTQSSRYLVKRTGEKVFLECVQDMDHENMFWYRQDPGLGLRLIYFSYDVKMKEKGDIPEGYSVSREKKERFSLILESASTNQTSMYLCASGRPNTEAFFGQGTRLTVV.